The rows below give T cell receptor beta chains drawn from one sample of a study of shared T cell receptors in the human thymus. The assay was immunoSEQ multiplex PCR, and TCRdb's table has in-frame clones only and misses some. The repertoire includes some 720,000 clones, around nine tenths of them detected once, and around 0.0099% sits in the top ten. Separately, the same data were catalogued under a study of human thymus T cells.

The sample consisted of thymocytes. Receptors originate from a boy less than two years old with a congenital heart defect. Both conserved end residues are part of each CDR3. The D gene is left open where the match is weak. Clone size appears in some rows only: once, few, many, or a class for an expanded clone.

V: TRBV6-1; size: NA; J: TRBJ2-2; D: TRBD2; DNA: TGTGCCAGCAGGGAAGGCAGGGTACGTCTAGCGGGAGGGCCAGAGTGCACCGGGGAGCTGTTTTTT; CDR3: CASREGRVRLAGGPECTGELFF
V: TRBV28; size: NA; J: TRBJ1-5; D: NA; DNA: TGTGCCAGCAGGGCCAGGAGCAATCAGCCCCAGCATTTT; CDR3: CASRARSNQPQHF
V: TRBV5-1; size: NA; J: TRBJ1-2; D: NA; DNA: TGCGCCAGCAGCCCCCGGACGGGGGTCGACTATGGCTACACCTTC; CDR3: CASSPRTGVDYGYTF
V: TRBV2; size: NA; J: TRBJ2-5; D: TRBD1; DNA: TGTGCCAGCATGGAAGGACAGGGGGCTCTGGAGACCCAGTACTTC; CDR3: CASMEGQGALETQYF
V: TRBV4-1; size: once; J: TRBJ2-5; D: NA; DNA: TGCGCCAGCAGCCAAGACCCCCGGGGGGAGACCCAGTACTTC; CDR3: CASSQDPRGETQYF
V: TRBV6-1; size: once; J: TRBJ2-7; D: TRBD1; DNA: TGTGCCAGCAGGGTGGGACAGGGGAACGACGAGCAGTACTTC; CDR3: CASRVGQGNDEQYF
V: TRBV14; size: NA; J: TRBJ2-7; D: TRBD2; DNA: TGTGCCAGCAGCCAAGCCGAATTCGGGGGAGGTAGCGGGAGGCCCAACGAGCAGTACTTC; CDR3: CASSQAEFGGGSGRPNEQYF
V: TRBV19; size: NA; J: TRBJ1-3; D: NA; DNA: TGTGCCAGTAGTACTGGGACACCGAAGGGGGGAAACACCATATATTTT; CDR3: CASSTGTPKGGNTIYF
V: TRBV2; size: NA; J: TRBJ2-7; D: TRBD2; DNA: TGTGCCAGCAGTGAATTAGCGGGAGGGGGGCCCTACGAGCAGTACTTC; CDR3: CASSELAGGGPYEQYF
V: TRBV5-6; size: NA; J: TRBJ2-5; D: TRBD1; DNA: TGTGCCAGCAGCTCCTCCGGGACAGGGAATGGGATCCGAGAGACCCAGTACTTC; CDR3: CASSSSGTGNGIRETQYF
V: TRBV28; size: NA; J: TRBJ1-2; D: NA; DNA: TGTGCCAGCAGTTTATCCCCCGCGACGGGGGGCTATGGCTACACCTTC; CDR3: CASSLSPATGGYGYTF
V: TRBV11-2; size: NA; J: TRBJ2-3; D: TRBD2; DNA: TGTGCCAGCAGCTTAGATCACCCAGACCCGGGGGGGTACGGAGGTACGCAGTATTTT; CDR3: CASSLDHPDPGGYGGTQYF
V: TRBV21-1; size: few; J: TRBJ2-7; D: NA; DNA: TGTGCCAGCAGCAAAGCCCTGGGAGGCGAGCAGTACTTC; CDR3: CASSKALGGEQYF
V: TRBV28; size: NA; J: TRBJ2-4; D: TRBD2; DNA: TGTGCCAGCAGGGGGAGTATGGGGCGGGGGGGCCCCAAAAACATTCAGTACTTC; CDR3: CASRGSMGRGGPKNIQYF
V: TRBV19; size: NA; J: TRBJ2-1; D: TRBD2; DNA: TGTGCCAGTACCCTAGCGGGAGGTCACAATGAGCAGTTCTTC; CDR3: CASTLAGGHNEQFF
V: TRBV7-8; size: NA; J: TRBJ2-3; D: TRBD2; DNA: TGTGCCAGCAGCTCAGAAAAAACTAGCGGGAGGAGTAGGGATACGCAGTATTTT; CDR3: CASSSEKTSGRSRDTQYF
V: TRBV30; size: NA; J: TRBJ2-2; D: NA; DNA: TGTGCCTGGAGCGTGGGGCCCTACACCGGGGAGCTGTTTTTT; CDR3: CAWSVGPYTGELFF
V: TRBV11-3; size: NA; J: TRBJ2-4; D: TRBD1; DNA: TGTGCCAGCAGCGACCCGGGACAGGGGAACATTCAGTACTTC; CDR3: CASSDPGQGNIQYF
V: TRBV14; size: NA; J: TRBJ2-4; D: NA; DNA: TGTGCCAGCAGCCGATCTAGGGGGAGAGCCAAAAACATTCAGTACTTC; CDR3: CASSRSRGRAKNIQYF
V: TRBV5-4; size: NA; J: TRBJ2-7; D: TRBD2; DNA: TGTGCCAGCAGGCGTCGGGACAAAAGGACTAGCGGGAGGAAGTACGAGCAGTACTTC; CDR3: CASRRRDKRTSGRKYEQYF
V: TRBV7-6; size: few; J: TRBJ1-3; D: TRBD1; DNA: TGTGCCAGCAGCTCCCTCCCGGGACAGGACTCTGGAAACACCATATATTTT; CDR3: CASSSLPGQDSGNTIYF
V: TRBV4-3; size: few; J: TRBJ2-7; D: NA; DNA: TGCGCCAGCAGCCAAGAGAGTAGCCCAAGCTCCTACGAGCAGTACTTC; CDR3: CASSQESSPSSYEQYF
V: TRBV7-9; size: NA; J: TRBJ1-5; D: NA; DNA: TGTGCCAGCAGCTTAGGGCAGAATAGCAATCAGCCCCAGCATTTT; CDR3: CASSLGQNSNQPQHF
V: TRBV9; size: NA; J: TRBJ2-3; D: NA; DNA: TGTGCCAGCAGCGGCAAAACTACGTTACCGGATACGCAGTATTTT; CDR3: CASSGKTTLPDTQYF
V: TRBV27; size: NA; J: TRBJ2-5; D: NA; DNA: TGTGCCAGCAGTCACCTCCCAGGGGCCCAGTACTTC; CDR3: CASSHLPGAQYF
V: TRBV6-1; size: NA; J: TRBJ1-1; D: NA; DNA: TGTGCCAGCAGTGGTCGAGACTCCTTTGAAGCTTTCTTT; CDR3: CASSGRDSFEAFF
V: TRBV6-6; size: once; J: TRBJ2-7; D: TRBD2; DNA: TGTGCCAGCAGTCCTAGCGGGAGGGCCTGCGAGCAGTACTTC; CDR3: CASSPSGRACEQYF
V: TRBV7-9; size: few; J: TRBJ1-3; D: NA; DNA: TGTGCCAGCAGTAAGAGAACCGCCCGAGGCACCATATATTTT; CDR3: CASSKRTARGTIYF
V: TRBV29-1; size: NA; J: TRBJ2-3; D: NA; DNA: TGCAGCGTTGAAGATAGTAAGGGAGCAGATACGCAGTATTTT; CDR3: CSVEDSKGADTQYF
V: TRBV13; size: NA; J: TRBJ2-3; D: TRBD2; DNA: TGTGCCAGCAGCTCAGCACTCACCTCCGGATGCCTTAGCGGGAGGGATACAGATACGCAGTATTTT; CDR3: CASSSALTSGCLSGRDTDTQYF
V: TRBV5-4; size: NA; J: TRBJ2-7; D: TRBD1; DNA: TGTGCCAGCAGCTCCGGGACAGGATTAACCTACGAGCAGTACTTC; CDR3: CASSSGTGLTYEQYF
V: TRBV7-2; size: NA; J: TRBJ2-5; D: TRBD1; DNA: TGTGCCAGCAGCCTAGGGGTAGGGCAGGGGGCAGAGACCCAGTACTTC; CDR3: CASSLGVGQGAETQYF
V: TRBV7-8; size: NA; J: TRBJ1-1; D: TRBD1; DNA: TGTGCCAGCAGCGTTGGGACAGGGAGGGGGGACACTGAAGCTTTCTTT; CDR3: CASSVGTGRGDTEAFF
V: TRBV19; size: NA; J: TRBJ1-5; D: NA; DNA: TGTGCCAGTACTGGCACGGGGGGGGACAATAGCAATCAGCCCCAGCATTTT; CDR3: CASTGTGGDNSNQPQHF
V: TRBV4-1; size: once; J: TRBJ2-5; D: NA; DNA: TGCGCCAGCAGCCAAGAGAGGGCAGGGGCCCTGGGCCAGTACTTC; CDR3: CASSQERAGALGQYF